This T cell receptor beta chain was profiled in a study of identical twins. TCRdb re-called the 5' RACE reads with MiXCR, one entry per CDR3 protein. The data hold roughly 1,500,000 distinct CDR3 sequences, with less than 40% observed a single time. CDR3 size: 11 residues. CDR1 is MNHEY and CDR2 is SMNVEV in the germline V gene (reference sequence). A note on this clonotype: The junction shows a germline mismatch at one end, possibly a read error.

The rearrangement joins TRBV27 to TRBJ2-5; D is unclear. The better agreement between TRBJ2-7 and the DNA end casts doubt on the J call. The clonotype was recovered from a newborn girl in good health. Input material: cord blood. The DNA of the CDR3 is TGTGCCGGCAGTTTAGGTATCGAGCAGTACTTC. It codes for CAGSLGIEQYF.